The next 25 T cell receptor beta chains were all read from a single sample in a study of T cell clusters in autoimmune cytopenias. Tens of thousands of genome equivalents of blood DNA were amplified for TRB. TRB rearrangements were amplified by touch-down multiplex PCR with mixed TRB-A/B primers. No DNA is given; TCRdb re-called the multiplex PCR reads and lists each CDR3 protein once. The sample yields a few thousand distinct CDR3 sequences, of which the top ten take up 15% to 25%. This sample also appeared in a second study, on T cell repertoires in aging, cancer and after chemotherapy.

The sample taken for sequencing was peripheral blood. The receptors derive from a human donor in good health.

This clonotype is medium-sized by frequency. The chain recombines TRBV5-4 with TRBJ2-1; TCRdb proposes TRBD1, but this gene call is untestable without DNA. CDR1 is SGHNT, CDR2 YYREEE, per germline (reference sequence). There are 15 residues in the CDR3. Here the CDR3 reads CASSLAGGMGYEQFF.

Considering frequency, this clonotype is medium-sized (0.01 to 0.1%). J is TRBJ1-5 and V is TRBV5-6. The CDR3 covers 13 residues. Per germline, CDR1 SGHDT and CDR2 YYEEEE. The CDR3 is CASSQRNGQPQHF.

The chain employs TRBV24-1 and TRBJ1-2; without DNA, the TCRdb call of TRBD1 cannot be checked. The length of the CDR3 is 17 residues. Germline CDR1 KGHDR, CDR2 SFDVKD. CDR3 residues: CATSDKSSNRDHYGYTF.

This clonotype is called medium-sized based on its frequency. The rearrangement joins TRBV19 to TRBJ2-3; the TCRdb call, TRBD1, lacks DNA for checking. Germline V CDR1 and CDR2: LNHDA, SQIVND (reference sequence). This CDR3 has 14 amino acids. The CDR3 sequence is CASSIGQGIDTQYF.

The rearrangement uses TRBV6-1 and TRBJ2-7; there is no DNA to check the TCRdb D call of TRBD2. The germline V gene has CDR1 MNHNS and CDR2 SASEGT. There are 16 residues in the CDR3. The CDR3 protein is CASSGLLAVNAYEQYF.

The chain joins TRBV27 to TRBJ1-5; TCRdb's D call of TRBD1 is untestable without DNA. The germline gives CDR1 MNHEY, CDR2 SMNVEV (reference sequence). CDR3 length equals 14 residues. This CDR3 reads CASRATGADQPQHF.

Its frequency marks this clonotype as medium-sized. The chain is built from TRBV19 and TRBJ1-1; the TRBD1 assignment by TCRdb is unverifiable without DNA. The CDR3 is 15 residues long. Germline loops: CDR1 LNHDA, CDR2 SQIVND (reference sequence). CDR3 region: CASRWQGMMNTEAFF.

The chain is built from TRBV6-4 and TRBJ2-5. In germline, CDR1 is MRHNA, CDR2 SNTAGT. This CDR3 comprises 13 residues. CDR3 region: CASNRADQETQYF.

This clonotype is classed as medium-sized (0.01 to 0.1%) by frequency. The CDR3: CSVNGATSNTEAFF. This chain links TRBV29-1 with TRBJ1-1; TCRdb proposes TRBD1, but this gene call is untestable without DNA. The CDR3 contains 14 residues. Looked up from germline, CDR1 is SQVTM and CDR2 is ANQGSEA.

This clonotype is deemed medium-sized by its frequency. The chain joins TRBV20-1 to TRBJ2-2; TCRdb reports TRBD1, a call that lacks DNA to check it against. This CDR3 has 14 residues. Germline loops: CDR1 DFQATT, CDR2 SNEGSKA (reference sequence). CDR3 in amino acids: CSAEQGLNTGELFF.

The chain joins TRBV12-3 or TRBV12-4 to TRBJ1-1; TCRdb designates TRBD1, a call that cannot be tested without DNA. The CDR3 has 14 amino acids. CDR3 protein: CASSFQGRGTEAFF.

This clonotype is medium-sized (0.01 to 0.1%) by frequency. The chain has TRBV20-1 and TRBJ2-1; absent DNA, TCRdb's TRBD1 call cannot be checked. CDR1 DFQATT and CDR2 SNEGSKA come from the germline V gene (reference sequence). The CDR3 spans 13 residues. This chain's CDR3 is CSASSPVDNEQFF.

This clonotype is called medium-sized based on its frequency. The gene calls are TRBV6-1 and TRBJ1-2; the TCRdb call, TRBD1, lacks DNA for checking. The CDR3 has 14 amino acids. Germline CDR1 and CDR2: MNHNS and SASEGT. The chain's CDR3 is CASSEWTGGYGYTF.

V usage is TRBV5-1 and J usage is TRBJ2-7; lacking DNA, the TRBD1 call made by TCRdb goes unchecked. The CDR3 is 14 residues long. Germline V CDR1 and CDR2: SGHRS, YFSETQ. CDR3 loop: CASSQDRGFYEQYF.

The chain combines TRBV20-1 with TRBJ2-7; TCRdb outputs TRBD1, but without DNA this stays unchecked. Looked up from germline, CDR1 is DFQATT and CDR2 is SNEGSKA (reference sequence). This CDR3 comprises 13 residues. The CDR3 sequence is CSARPTGAGEQYF.

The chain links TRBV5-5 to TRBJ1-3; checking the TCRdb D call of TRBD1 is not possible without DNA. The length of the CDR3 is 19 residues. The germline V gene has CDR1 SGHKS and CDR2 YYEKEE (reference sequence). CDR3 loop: CASSLVARTGGISGNTIYF.

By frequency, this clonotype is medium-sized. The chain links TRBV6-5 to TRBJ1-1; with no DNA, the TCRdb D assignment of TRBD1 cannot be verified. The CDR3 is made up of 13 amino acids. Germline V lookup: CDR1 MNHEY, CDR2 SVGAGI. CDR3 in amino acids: CASSYSTGGEAFF.

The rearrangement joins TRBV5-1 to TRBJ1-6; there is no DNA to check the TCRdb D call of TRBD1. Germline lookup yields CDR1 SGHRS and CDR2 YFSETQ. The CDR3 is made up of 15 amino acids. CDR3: CASSLWAGDNSPLHF.

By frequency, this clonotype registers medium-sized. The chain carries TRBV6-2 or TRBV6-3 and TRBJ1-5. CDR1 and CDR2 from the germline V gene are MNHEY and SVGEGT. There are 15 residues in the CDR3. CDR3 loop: CASSYPTGMLQPQHF.

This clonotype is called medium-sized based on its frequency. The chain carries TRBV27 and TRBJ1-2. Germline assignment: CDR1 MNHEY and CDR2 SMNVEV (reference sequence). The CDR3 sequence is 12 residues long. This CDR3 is CASSLLGGGYTF.

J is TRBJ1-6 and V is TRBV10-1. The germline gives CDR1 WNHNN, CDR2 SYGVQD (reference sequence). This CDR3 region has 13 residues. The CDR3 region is CASSESSGSPLHF.

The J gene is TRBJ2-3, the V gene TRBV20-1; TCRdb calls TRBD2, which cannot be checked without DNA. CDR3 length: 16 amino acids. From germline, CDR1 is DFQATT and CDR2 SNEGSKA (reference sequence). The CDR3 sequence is CSARGLAGGRTDTQYF.

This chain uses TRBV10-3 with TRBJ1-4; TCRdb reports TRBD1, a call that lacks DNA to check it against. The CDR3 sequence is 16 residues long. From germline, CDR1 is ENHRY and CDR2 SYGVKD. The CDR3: CAISAFSRDRDEKLFF.

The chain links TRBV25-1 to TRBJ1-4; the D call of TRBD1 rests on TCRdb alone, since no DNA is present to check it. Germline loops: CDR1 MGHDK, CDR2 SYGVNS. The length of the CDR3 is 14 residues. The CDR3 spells CASSEPGVGEKLFF. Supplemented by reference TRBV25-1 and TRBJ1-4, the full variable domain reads EADIYQTPRYLVIGTGKKITLECSQTMGHDKMYWYQQDPGMELHLIHYSYGVNSTEKGDLSSESTVSRIRTEHFPLTLESARPSHTSQYLCASSEPGVGEKLFFGSGTQLSVL.

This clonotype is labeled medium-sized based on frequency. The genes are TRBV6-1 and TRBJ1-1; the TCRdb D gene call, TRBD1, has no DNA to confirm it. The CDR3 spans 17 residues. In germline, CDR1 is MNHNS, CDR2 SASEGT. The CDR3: CASTSRGGMTGDTEAFF.